This record covers a single TCR beta chain. This table comes from immunoSEQ multiplex PCR, and its TCRdb copy is limited to in-frame clones, with some not included. Among under 1,900,000 clones listed, approximately 98.5% were seen once. These data are taken from a study of shared clonotypes between healthy human individuals. Trimming stripped 2 bases from V and 0 bases from J, with 17 bases between. Germline assignment: CDR1 WSHSY and CDR2 SAAADI. This CDR3 contains 17 residues. Sequenced sample: naive CD4+ T cells sorted from blood. The subset was: CD45RA+ positively selected. V and J are TRBV10-2 and TRBJ2-7; TRBD2 might be the D (6 bases). The TCR sequence derives from a man in his thirties or forties in good health. In DNA form, the CDR3 reads TGCGCCAGCAGTGAGAGGTCGGGGGTCGTAAACTCCTACGAGCAGTACTTC. It yields the protein CASSERSGVVNSYEQYF.